Shown below are 12 T cell receptor beta chains from a single sample sequenced in a study of OX40 agonist ivuxolimab in advanced cancers. Only in-frame clones appear in the TCRdb table, and some are missing; sequencing was by immunoSEQ multiplex PCR. There are 14,000 or so clones in the sample; about 86% occur only once, and roughly 7% lies in the top ten. Source: CD4+ or CD8+ T cells sorted from blood, taken in a trial of the OX40 agonist ivuxolimab. These receptors came from an adult with an advanced solid tumor such as melanoma, head and neck, liver or kidney cancer.

The chain has TRBV7-2 and TRBJ1-5, with 7 bases aligning to TRBD1. The CDR3 is 15 residues long. Trimming cost V 1 base and J 4 bases; bases outside gene matches: 4. Germline CDR1 and CDR2: SGHTA and FQGNSA. This CDR3 reads CASSLGQGRNQPQHF. CDR3 bases: TGTGCCAGCAGCTTAGGACAGGGTAGAAATCAGCCCCAGCATTTT.

This chain uses TRBV10-3 with TRBJ2-5; D remains ambiguous. The CDR3 is made up of 11 amino acids. Germline-derived CDR1 and CDR2 are ENHRY and SYGVKD. Trimming cost V 3 bases and J 4 bases, with 3 bases left between them. The CDR3 DNA reads as TGTGCCATCAGTGATGGAGAGACCCAGTACTTC. It encodes CAISDGETQYF.

This chain uses TRBV11-2 with TRBJ1-2; no clear D gene. Germline assignment: CDR1 SGHAT and CDR2 FQNNGV. The CDR3 has 12 amino acids. V was shortened by 2 bases and J by 5 bases, with 6 bases between the two germline ends. Here the CDR3 DNA reads TGTGCCAGCAGCTTATCCGGGTATGGCTACACCTTC. It translates to CASSLSGYGYTF.

J is TRBJ1-2 and V is TRBV19, with no clear D. This CDR3 region has 16 residues. Germline V gene lookup returns CDR1 LNHDA and CDR2 SQIVND (reference sequence). V was shortened by 5 bases and J by 4 bases, with 20 bases between the two germline ends. CDR3 sequence reads: CASSDSPAKTFYGYTF. Written as DNA, the CDR3 is TGTGCCAGTAGTGATTCTCCGGCTAAGACATTCTATGGCTACACCTTC.

The V call is TRBV6-5, the J call TRBJ1-1; D may be TRBD1 (6 bases). Germline loops: CDR1 MNHEY, CDR2 SVGAGI. With 10 bases removed from V and 0 bases from J, the gap between germline ends came to 12 bases. The CDR3 extends over 13 amino acids. This chain's CDR3 is CATRTALNTEAFF. For the CDR3, the DNA is TGTGCCACCAGGACAGCCTTGAACACTGAAGCTTTCTTT.

This chain joins TRBV19 and TRBJ2-6; 7 nucleotides agree with TRBD1. The germline CDR1 and CDR2 sequences are LNHDA and SQIVND (reference sequence). V lost 5 bases to trimming and J lost 0 bases; unmatched junction nucleotides: 10. The CDR3 is 18 residues long. The CDR3 coding sequence is TGTGCCAGTAGTCCCACAGGGGCCCGAAACTCTGGGGCCAACGTCCTGACTTTC. This gives the protein CASSPTGARNSGANVLTF.

V usage is TRBV6-5 and J usage is TRBJ1-2; 8 bases fit TRBD1. CDR3 length: 15 residues. J was trimmed by 7 bases and V by 7 bases; bases with no gene match: 14. Germline CDR1 and CDR2: MNHEY and SVGAGI. CDR3 in amino acids: CASTTGRGRSSGYTF. The CDR3 region has the DNA TGTGCCAGCACCACCGGCAGGGGGCGAAGCTCTGGCTACACCTTC.

The V call is TRBV18, the J call TRBJ1-1; D not certain. The CDR3 contains 14 residues. V lost 2 bases and J lost 2, with 9 bases in between. The V gene's germline CDR1 is KGHSH and CDR2 LQKENI. The CDR3 coding sequence is TGTGCCAGCTCACCAACCAGGAGTAACACTGAAGCTTTCTTT. Translated: CASSPTRSNTEAFF.

The V call is TRBV6-5, the J call TRBJ1-5, with 9 bases fitting TRBD1. There are 15 residues in the CDR3. Germline lookup yields CDR1 MNHEY and CDR2 SVGAGI. With V trimmed by 4 bases and J by 6 bases, 7 bases remained unmatched. CDR3 sequence: CASSSGQGRGQPQHF. CDR3 DNA sequence: TGTGCCAGCAGTTCCGGACAGGGGAGGGGTCAGCCCCAGCATTTT.

This clone was counted once. The J gene is TRBJ1-1, the V gene TRBV6-5; TRBD1 agrees at 9 bases. The CDR3 loop spans 13 amino acids. V was clipped by 6 bases and J by 7 bases; unmatched bases: 6. CDR1 and CDR2 (germline): MNHEY, SVGAGI. CDR3 residues: CASSPGTGIEAFF. The CDR3, as DNA: TGTGCCAGCAGCCCCGGGACAGGGATTGAAGCTTTCTTT.

This sequence joins TRBV5-1 and TRBJ2-5, with 9 bases aligning to TRBD1. This CDR3 comprises 14 residues. The trim removed 4 bases at V and 3 bases at J, leaving 4 bases unmatched. CDR1 SGHRS and CDR2 YFSETQ come from the germline V gene. The CDR3 DNA reads as TGCGCCAGCAGCATACAGGGGGCTGAAGAGACCCAGTACTTC. It is translated as CASSIQGAEETQYF. Drawing the rest from reference TRBV5-1 and TRBJ2-5, the complete variable domain is KAGVTQTPRYLIKTRGQQVTLSCSPISGHRSVSWYQQTPGQGLQFLFEYFSETQRNKGNFPGRFSGRQFSNSRSEMNVSTLELGDSALYLCASSIQGAEETQYFGPGTRLLVL.

The chain recombines TRBV5-1 with TRBJ1-2; D not certain. The CDR3 runs 15 residues. CDR1 is SGHRS and CDR2 is YFSETQ in the germline V gene. V dropped 0 bases and J dropped 4 bases, with 13 bases sitting between them. The chain's CDR3 is CASSLVAAQTYGYTF. In DNA, the CDR3 is TGCGCCAGCAGCTTGGTTGCGGCCCAAACCTATGGCTACACCTTC.